These 30 T cell receptor beta chains were sequenced from one sample in a study of regulatory T cells in long-lasting Graves disease. Noted time point: newly diagnosed GD, antithyroid drugs for less than 3 months. From PBMCs, RNA was extracted and then used to make the TCR library. Building of the TCR beta libraries involved iRepertoire HTBI primers and Arm-PCR of CDR3 regions. TCRdb redid the calling of the multiplex PCR reads with MiXCR, one entry per CDR3 protein. This table has approximately 540,000 distinct CDR3 sequences, about 12% appearing once. This sample was also put to use in a study of T cells in Graves' hyperthyroidism and ophthalmopathy.

This sample comprised peripheral blood mononuclear cells (PBMCs), obtained at new diagnosis, from a patient treated with antithyroid drugs. These TCRs come from a woman aged 25 to 39 with Graves disease.

This clonotype occurred many times. The rearrangement links TRBV28 to TRBJ2-7; TRBD1 agrees at 8 bases. Germline V CDR1 and CDR2: MDHEN, SYDVKM. Trimming removed 3 bases from V and 5 bases from J; junction bases left unmatched: 9. The CDR3 loop spans 15 amino acids. The CDR3 coding sequence is TGTGCCAGCAGTTTTCCTCGGACAGGGCCCGACGAGCAGTACTTC. This gives the protein CASSFPRTGPDEQYF.

At least ten counts were recorded for this clonotype. This chain links TRBV6-1 with TRBJ2-7; D may be TRBD1 or TRBD2 (6 bases each). This CDR3 is 14 amino acids long. V was trimmed by 8 bases and J by 5 bases, leaving 19 bases between them. Looked up from germline, CDR1 is MNHNS and CDR2 is SASEGT. The CDR3 nucleotides are TGTGCCAGCCAATCCCTAGGGGGGAGAAACGAGCAGTACTTC. It encodes CASQSLGGRNEQYF.

Notes on this clonotype: Since a much larger clone is just one base distant, this may be a read error. The V gene is TRBV6-1, the J gene TRBJ2-5; D may be TRBD1 or TRBD2 (5 bases each). The CDR3 covers 12 residues. Germline loops: CDR1 MNHNS, CDR2 SASEGT. This CDR3 reads CASSATRETEYF. In DNA, the CDR3 is TGTGCCAGCAGTGCCACCAGGGAGACCGAGTACTTC.

In this sample, this clonotype turned up many times. The chain has TRBV6-1 and TRBJ2-7, with 7 bases that match TRBD1. The CDR3 runs to 18 residues. Germline trimming cut 6 bases from V and 0 bases from J; bases unmatched to any gene: 17. Germline V gene data show CDR1 as MNHNS and CDR2 as SASEGT. Written as DNA, the CDR3 is TGTGCCAGCAGCACTCCCCTTTACAGGGGACAACGCTCCTACGAGCAGTACTTC. Translating it yields CASSTPLYRGQRSYEQYF.

This clonotype has a handful of counts. This chain links TRBV7-9 with TRBJ1-1; D may be TRBD1 (5 bases). Trimming shortened V by 5 bases and J by 1 base, and 11 bases separated the two germline ends. Germline V gene sequence: CDR1 SEHNR, CDR2 FQNEAQ (reference sequence). CDR3 size: 14 residues. The chain's CDR3 is CASSRGTPNTEAFF. In DNA, the CDR3 is TGTGCCAGCAGCCGCGGGACCCCGAACACTGAAGCTTTCTTT.

The chain links TRBV6-1 to TRBJ1-5; D might be TRBD1 (5 bases). The CDR3 loop spans 15 amino acids. V was trimmed by 1 base and J by 5 bases, leaving 12 bases between them. CDR1 is MNHNS, CDR2 SASEGT, per germline. CDR3 sequence (DNA): TGTGCCAGCAGTGAAGGCCCCGGGGGGGATCAGCCCCAGCATTTT. It codes for CASSEGPGGDQPQHF.

The table lists this clonotype with a few counts. The chain employs TRBV5-1 and TRBJ1-5; possible D gene TRBD1, 5 bases. Germline V gene lookup returns CDR1 SGHRS and CDR2 YFSETQ. CDR3 length: 15 residues. The ends were cut back, 1 base at V and 4 bases at J, with 12 bases in the middle. CDR3 DNA: TGCGCCAGCAGCTTGATGGCAGGGCGGAATCAGCCCCAGCATTTT. Its translation is CASSLMAGRNQPQHF.

Here the CDR3 reads CASRGKDYTF. CDR3 nucleotides: TGTGCCAGCAGGGGGAAGGACTACACCTTC. The chain combines TRBV28 with TRBJ1-2, with D uncertain. This CDR3 spans 10 amino acids. V lost 6 bases, J lost 10 bases, and 9 bases lay in between. The V gene's germline CDR1 is MDHEN and CDR2 SYDVKM.

The table lists this clonotype with many counts. V is TRBV11-2 and J is TRBJ2-5, with 8 positions matching TRBD2. This CDR3 region has 15 residues. The J segment lost 5 bases and the V segment lost 1 base, leaving 6 bases of the junction unmatched. Germline CDR1 reads SGHAT; CDR2 reads FQNNGV. For the CDR3, the DNA is TGTGCCAGCAGCTTAGTAGCGGGATTCCGGGAGACCCAGTACTTC. Protein product: CASSLVAGFRETQYF. Variable domain in full (rest from reference TRBV11-2 and TRBJ2-5): EAGVAQSPRYKIIEKRQSVAFWCNPISGHATLYWYQQILGQGPKLLIQFQNNGVVDDSQLPKDRFSAERLKGVDSTLKIQPAKLEDSAVYLCASSLVAGFRETQYFGPGTRLLVL.

This clonotype was picked up many times. This chain uses TRBV15 with TRBJ1-4; D possibly corresponds to TRBD1 (5 bases). V was shortened by 0 bases and J by 8 bases, with 16 bases between the two germline ends. CDR3 length equals 16 residues. Germline V lookup: CDR1 LNHNV, CDR2 YYDKDF (reference sequence). The CDR3 loop reads CATSRDSRGAVEKLFF. The CDR3 region has the DNA TGTGCCACCAGCAGAGATTCGAGGGGTGCTGTAGAAAAACTGTTTTTT.

This clonotype appeared many times. The J gene is TRBJ2-4, the V gene TRBV11-2; possibly TRBD2 for D (6 bases). The CDR3 spans 16 residues. The ends were cut back, 3 bases at V and 1 base at J, with 13 bases in the middle. Looked up from germline, CDR1 is SGHAT and CDR2 is FQNNGV. The CDR3 is CASSFGREKAKNIQYF. CDR3 in DNA: TGTGCCAGCAGCTTTGGTCGGGAGAAGGCCAAAAACATTCAGTACTTC.

This clonotype was detected only a few times. The rearrangement links TRBV6-2 or TRBV6-3 to TRBJ2-3; 14 bases agree with TRBD2. The germline gives CDR1 MNHEY, CDR2 SVGEGT. CDR3 size: 16 residues. CDR3 DNA: TGTGCTCCGAGACTAGCGGGAGGGCCGAGGATAGATACGCAGTATTTT. Translated, it gives CAPRLAGGPRIDTQYF.

This clonotype was found many times. This rearrangement joins TRBV5-1 to TRBJ1-4; the D gene is possibly TRBD1 (5 bases). The CDR3 consists of 14 residues. Germline V gives CDR1 SGHRS, CDR2 YFSETQ. The V gene lost 3 bases and the J gene lost 2 bases, with 8 bases spanning the gap. CDR3 sequence reads: CASSSGRTNEKLFF. The CDR3 DNA follows: TGCGCCAGCAGCTCGGGACGGACTAATGAAAAACTGTTTTTT. The full variable domain, rest sourced from reference TRBV5-1 and TRBJ1-4, is KAGVTQTPRYLIKTRGQQVTLSCSPISGHRSVSWYQQTPGQGLQFLFEYFSETQRNKGNFPGRFSGRQFSNSRSEMNVSTLELGDSALYLCASSSGRTNEKLFFGSGTQLSVL.

This clonotype was observed many times. The chain employs TRBV27 and TRBJ1-1, with D hard to call. The germline V and J ends were trimmed by 3 bases and 3 bases, with 17 bases remaining between them. The germline V gene has CDR1 MNHEY and CDR2 SMNVEV (reference sequence). CDR3 length: 16 amino acids. CDR3 protein: CASSLGGSGVDTEAFF. Here the CDR3 DNA reads TGTGCCAGCAGTTTGGGAGGGAGCGGGGTGGACACTGAAGCTTTCTTT.

In this sample, this clonotype turned up many times. The chain links TRBV6-1 to TRBJ1-1, with D possibly being TRBD1 (6 bases). Germline CDR1 reads MNHNS; CDR2 reads SASEGT. The CDR3 runs to 13 residues. Trimming took off 6 bases at V and 1 base at J, with 9 bases between the two ends. DNA for the CDR3: TGTGCCAGCAGGGACAGCAGGAACACTGAAGCTTTCTTT. Protein product: CASRDSRNTEAFF.

This clonotype was counted at least ten times. The chain combines TRBV7-2 with TRBJ2-7; 11 bases line up with TRBD2. Germline CDR1 reads SGHTA; CDR2 reads FQGNSA. The J segment lost 7 bases and the V segment lost 5 bases, leaving 10 bases of the junction unmatched. CDR3 size: 15 residues. CDR3 sequence: CASSDGLAGLGEQYF. The CDR3 DNA follows: TGTGCCAGCAGCGATGGACTAGCGGGCCTTGGGGAGCAGTACTTC. Based on the CDR3 plus reference TRBV7-2 and TRBJ2-7, the full variable domain is GAGVSQSPSNKVTEKGKDVELRCDPISGHTALYWYRQSLGQGLEFLIYFQGNSAPDKSGLPSDRFSAERTGGSVSTLTIQRTQQEDSAVYLCASSDGLAGLGEQYFGPGTRLTVT.

This clonotype was counted at least ten times. The chain has TRBV20-1 and TRBJ2-2; D not certain. V was cut by 3 bases and J by 3 bases, with 14 bases left in between. Germline CDR1 is DFQATT and CDR2 is SNEGSKA (reference sequence). CDR3 size: 15 residues. The CDR3 nucleotides are TGCAGTGCTAGTAAAACCGACTGGTACACCGGGGAGCTGTTTTTT. Amino acids: CSASKTDWYTGELFF.

The table lists this clonotype with many counts. The rearrangement links TRBV6-1 to TRBJ2-7; 9 positions match TRBD1. CDR3 length: 15 amino acids. Germline V lookup: CDR1 MNHNS, CDR2 SASEGT. The J segment lost 3 bases and the V segment lost 6 bases, leaving 9 bases of the junction unmatched. CDR3 sequence (DNA): TGTGCCAGCAGCCGACCGGGACAGGGCGTCTACGAGCAGTACTTC. It is translated as CASSRPGQGVYEQYF.

This clonotype appeared many times. The chain recombines TRBV28 with TRBJ1-1; 10 nucleotides line up with TRBD1. The germline V gene has CDR1 MDHEN and CDR2 SYDVKM. The CDR3 length is 15 residues. V was clipped by 6 bases and J by 5 bases; unmatched bases: 9. The CDR3 is CASSLLGQGRTEAFF. The CDR3 bases are TGTGCCAGCAGCCTATTGGGACAGGGGAGGACTGAAGCTTTCTTT.

This clonotype came up many times. The chain carries TRBV11-2 and TRBJ1-2; possible D gene TRBD1, 6 bases. This CDR3 spans 13 amino acids. Germline V lookup: CDR1 SGHAT, CDR2 FQNNGV. Trimming took off 1 base at V and 9 bases at J, with 12 bases between the two ends. CDR3 sequence reads: CASSLGQGLSYTF. CDR3 nucleotides: TGTGCCAGCAGCTTAGGTCAGGGGTTAAGCTACACCTTC.

This chain links TRBV30 with TRBJ2-7; TRBD1 agrees at 8 bases. The CDR3 spans 14 residues. V shed 3 bases and J 1 base; nucleotides not matched to a gene: 5. CDR1 is GTSNPN, CDR2 SVGIG, per germline (reference sequence). The CDR3 region has the DNA TGTGCCTGGAGAAAGCGGACAGGGTCCTACGAGCAGTACTTC. Amino acids: CAWRKRTGSYEQYF.

This clonotype was seen many times. The chain employs TRBV11-2 and TRBJ2-7; D is possibly TRBD2 (6 bases). Trimming shortened V by 3 bases and J by 0 bases, and 12 bases separated the two germline ends. CDR3 length: 15 amino acids. Germline V lookup: CDR1 SGHAT, CDR2 FQNNGV. The CDR3 DNA follows: TGTGCCAGCAGCTTCGAGGGACTTAGCTCCTACGAGCAGTACTTC. Translating gives CASSFEGLSSYEQYF.

In its sample, this clonotype was seen many times. V is TRBV19 and J is TRBJ1-5; D unclear. Per germline, CDR1 LNHDA and CDR2 SQIVND (reference sequence). Trimming stripped 3 bases from V and 6 bases from J, with 27 bases between. The CDR3 sequence is 19 residues long. The CDR3 is CASSIRRTKAFNSLQPQHF. CDR3 DNA: TGTGCCAGTAGTATTCGCCGGACGAAGGCATTTAACTCTCTTCAGCCCCAGCATTTT.

This clonotype was seen only a few times. The chain has TRBV4-2 and TRBJ1-5; TRBD1 might be the D (6 bases). The CDR3 contains 16 residues. Germline V lookup: CDR1 LGHNA, CDR2 YNFKEQ. V lost 0 bases and J lost 4, with 13 bases in between. The CDR3 loop reads CASSQDFTGLNQPQHF. For the CDR3, the DNA is TGTGCCAGCAGCCAAGATTTTACAGGGTTGAATCAGCCCCAGCATTTT.

In its sample, this clonotype was seen many times. This rearrangement joins TRBV11-2 to TRBJ2-3; D gene uncertain. Trimming took 5 bases from V and 2 from J, leaving 2 bases between them. The CDR3 length is 11 residues. The germline V gene encodes CDR1 SGHAT and CDR2 FQNNGV. The CDR3 loop is CASSLTDTQYF. DNA of the CDR3: TGTGCCAGCAGCCTCACAGATACGCAGTATTTT.

The sample holds many counts of this clonotype. The CDR3 spells CASSGQGPARDTQYF. The CDR3 nucleotides read TGTGCCAGCAGTGGACAGGGGCCGGCGAGGGATACGCAGTATTTT. The chain links TRBV12-3 or TRBV12-4 to TRBJ2-3, with 9 bases identical to TRBD1. The CDR3 totals 15 residues. The V segment lost 5 bases and the J segment 6 bases; nucleotides outside the gene matches: 9.

Ten or more counts support this clonotype. The genes are TRBV7-8 and TRBJ2-1; 7 nucleotides match TRBD2. Germline V lookup: CDR1 SGHVS, CDR2 FQNEAQ. The junction had 4 bases not matched to a gene; V was cut back by 7 bases and J by 7 bases. The length of the CDR3 is 12 residues. The CDR3 sequence: CASKLGGNEQFF. The CDR3 nucleotides read TGTGCCAGCAAGTTGGGGGGGAATGAGCAGTTCTTC.

This clonotype was seen ten or more times. The chain employs TRBV11-2 and TRBJ2-2; 16 bases line up with TRBD2. CDR3 length: 17 amino acids. Germline V gene data show CDR1 as SGHAT and CDR2 as FQNNGV. The V segment lost 5 bases and the J segment 5 bases; nucleotides outside the gene matches: 5. In DNA, the CDR3 is TGTGCCAGCAGCCCGGGACTAGCGGGAGGGAAAACCGGGGAGCTGTTTTTT. This encodes CASSPGLAGGKTGELFF.

The V and J genes are TRBV27 and TRBJ2-3; D unclear. V lost 6 bases and J lost 0, with 7 bases in between. The germline gives CDR1 MNHEY, CDR2 SMNVEV (reference sequence). The CDR3 runs to 13 residues. The CDR3 loop reads CASRPYSTDTQYF. CDR3 nucleotide sequence: TGTGCCAGCAGACCGTATAGCACAGATACGCAGTATTTT.

This clonotype occurred many times. The J gene is TRBJ1-2, the V gene TRBV28, with 8 bases that match TRBD1. This CDR3 has 16 amino acids. V gave up 5 bases and J gave up 7 bases; unmatched junction bases: 15. CDR1 is MDHEN, CDR2 SYDVKM, per germline. DNA for the CDR3: TGTGCCAGCAGTGCCCTGGTCGGGACAGGAACACGTGGCTACACCTTC. Translating it yields CASSALVGTGTRGYTF.